Below are 5 T cell receptor beta chains sequenced from a single sample in a study of blood T cell repertoires in COVID-19. Produced via immunoSEQ multiplex PCR; TCRdb's table is partial and in-frame only. The table lists approximately 65,000 clones, around 84% of them singletons. Material for sequencing was peripheral blood. The origin of the receptors is a man in his fifties with acute or convalescent COVID-19.

This clone appeared a few times. V is TRBV5-6 and J is TRBJ2-3, with a possible D match to TRBD1 (5 bases). V was shortened by 4 bases and J by 2 bases, with 8 bases between the two germline ends. From germline, CDR1 is SGHDT and CDR2 YYEEEE. This CDR3 contains 13 residues. CDR3 in amino acids: CASSRQYTDTQYF. In DNA, the CDR3 is TGTGCCAGCAGCAGACAGTACACAGATACGCAGTATTTT.

The chain has TRBV15 and TRBJ1-5; D is unclear. The CDR3 covers 16 residues. Germline V lookup: CDR1 LNHNV, CDR2 YYDKDF (reference sequence). V lost 0 bases and J lost 4, with 13 bases in between. The CDR3 coding sequence is TGTGCCACCAGCAGAGATGGCAGTCGCTTGAATCAGCCCCAGCATTTT. Protein: CATSRDGSRLNQPQHF.

The V gene is TRBV5-6, the J gene TRBJ2-3, with D tentatively TRBD1 (6 bases). Per the germline V gene, CDR1 is SGHDT and CDR2 is YYEEEE. V was shortened by 1 base and J by 6 bases, with 9 bases between the two germline ends. The CDR3 extends over 13 amino acids. The CDR3 DNA sequence: TGTGCCAGCAGCTTGTATCAGGGGGATACGCAGTATTTT. Protein sequence: CASSLYQGDTQYF.

The count of this clone is one. The CDR3 reads CASSLQTANTEAFF. Written as DNA, the CDR3 is TGTGCCAGCAGCTTACAGACCGCGAACACTGAAGCTTTCTTT. The chain links TRBV5-6 to TRBJ1-1, with no clear D. With 2 bases removed from V and 1 base from J, the gap between germline ends came to 9 bases. CDR1 is SGHDT, CDR2 YYEEEE, per germline. The CDR3 covers 14 residues. The full variable domain, in which reference TRBV5-6 and TRBJ1-1 provide the parts outside the CDR3, is DAGVTQSPTHLIKTRGQQVTLRCSPKSGHDTVSWYQQALGQGPQFIFQYYEEEERQRGNFPDRFSGHQFPNYSSELNVNALLLGDSALYLCASSLQTANTEAFFGQGTRLTVV.

The CDR3 nucleotides read TGTGCCACCAGTGAAGCGCCCGGGACAGGGTCCGCGGGGGGTACCTACAATGAGCAGTTCTTC. Translation: CATSEAPGTGSAGGTYNEQFF. The chain links TRBV24-1 to TRBJ2-1, with D possibly TRBD1 on 9 matching bases. V was clipped by 4 bases and J by 2 bases, with 29 bases between them. The CDR3 is 21 amino acids. The germline V gene has CDR1 KGHDR and CDR2 SFDVKD.